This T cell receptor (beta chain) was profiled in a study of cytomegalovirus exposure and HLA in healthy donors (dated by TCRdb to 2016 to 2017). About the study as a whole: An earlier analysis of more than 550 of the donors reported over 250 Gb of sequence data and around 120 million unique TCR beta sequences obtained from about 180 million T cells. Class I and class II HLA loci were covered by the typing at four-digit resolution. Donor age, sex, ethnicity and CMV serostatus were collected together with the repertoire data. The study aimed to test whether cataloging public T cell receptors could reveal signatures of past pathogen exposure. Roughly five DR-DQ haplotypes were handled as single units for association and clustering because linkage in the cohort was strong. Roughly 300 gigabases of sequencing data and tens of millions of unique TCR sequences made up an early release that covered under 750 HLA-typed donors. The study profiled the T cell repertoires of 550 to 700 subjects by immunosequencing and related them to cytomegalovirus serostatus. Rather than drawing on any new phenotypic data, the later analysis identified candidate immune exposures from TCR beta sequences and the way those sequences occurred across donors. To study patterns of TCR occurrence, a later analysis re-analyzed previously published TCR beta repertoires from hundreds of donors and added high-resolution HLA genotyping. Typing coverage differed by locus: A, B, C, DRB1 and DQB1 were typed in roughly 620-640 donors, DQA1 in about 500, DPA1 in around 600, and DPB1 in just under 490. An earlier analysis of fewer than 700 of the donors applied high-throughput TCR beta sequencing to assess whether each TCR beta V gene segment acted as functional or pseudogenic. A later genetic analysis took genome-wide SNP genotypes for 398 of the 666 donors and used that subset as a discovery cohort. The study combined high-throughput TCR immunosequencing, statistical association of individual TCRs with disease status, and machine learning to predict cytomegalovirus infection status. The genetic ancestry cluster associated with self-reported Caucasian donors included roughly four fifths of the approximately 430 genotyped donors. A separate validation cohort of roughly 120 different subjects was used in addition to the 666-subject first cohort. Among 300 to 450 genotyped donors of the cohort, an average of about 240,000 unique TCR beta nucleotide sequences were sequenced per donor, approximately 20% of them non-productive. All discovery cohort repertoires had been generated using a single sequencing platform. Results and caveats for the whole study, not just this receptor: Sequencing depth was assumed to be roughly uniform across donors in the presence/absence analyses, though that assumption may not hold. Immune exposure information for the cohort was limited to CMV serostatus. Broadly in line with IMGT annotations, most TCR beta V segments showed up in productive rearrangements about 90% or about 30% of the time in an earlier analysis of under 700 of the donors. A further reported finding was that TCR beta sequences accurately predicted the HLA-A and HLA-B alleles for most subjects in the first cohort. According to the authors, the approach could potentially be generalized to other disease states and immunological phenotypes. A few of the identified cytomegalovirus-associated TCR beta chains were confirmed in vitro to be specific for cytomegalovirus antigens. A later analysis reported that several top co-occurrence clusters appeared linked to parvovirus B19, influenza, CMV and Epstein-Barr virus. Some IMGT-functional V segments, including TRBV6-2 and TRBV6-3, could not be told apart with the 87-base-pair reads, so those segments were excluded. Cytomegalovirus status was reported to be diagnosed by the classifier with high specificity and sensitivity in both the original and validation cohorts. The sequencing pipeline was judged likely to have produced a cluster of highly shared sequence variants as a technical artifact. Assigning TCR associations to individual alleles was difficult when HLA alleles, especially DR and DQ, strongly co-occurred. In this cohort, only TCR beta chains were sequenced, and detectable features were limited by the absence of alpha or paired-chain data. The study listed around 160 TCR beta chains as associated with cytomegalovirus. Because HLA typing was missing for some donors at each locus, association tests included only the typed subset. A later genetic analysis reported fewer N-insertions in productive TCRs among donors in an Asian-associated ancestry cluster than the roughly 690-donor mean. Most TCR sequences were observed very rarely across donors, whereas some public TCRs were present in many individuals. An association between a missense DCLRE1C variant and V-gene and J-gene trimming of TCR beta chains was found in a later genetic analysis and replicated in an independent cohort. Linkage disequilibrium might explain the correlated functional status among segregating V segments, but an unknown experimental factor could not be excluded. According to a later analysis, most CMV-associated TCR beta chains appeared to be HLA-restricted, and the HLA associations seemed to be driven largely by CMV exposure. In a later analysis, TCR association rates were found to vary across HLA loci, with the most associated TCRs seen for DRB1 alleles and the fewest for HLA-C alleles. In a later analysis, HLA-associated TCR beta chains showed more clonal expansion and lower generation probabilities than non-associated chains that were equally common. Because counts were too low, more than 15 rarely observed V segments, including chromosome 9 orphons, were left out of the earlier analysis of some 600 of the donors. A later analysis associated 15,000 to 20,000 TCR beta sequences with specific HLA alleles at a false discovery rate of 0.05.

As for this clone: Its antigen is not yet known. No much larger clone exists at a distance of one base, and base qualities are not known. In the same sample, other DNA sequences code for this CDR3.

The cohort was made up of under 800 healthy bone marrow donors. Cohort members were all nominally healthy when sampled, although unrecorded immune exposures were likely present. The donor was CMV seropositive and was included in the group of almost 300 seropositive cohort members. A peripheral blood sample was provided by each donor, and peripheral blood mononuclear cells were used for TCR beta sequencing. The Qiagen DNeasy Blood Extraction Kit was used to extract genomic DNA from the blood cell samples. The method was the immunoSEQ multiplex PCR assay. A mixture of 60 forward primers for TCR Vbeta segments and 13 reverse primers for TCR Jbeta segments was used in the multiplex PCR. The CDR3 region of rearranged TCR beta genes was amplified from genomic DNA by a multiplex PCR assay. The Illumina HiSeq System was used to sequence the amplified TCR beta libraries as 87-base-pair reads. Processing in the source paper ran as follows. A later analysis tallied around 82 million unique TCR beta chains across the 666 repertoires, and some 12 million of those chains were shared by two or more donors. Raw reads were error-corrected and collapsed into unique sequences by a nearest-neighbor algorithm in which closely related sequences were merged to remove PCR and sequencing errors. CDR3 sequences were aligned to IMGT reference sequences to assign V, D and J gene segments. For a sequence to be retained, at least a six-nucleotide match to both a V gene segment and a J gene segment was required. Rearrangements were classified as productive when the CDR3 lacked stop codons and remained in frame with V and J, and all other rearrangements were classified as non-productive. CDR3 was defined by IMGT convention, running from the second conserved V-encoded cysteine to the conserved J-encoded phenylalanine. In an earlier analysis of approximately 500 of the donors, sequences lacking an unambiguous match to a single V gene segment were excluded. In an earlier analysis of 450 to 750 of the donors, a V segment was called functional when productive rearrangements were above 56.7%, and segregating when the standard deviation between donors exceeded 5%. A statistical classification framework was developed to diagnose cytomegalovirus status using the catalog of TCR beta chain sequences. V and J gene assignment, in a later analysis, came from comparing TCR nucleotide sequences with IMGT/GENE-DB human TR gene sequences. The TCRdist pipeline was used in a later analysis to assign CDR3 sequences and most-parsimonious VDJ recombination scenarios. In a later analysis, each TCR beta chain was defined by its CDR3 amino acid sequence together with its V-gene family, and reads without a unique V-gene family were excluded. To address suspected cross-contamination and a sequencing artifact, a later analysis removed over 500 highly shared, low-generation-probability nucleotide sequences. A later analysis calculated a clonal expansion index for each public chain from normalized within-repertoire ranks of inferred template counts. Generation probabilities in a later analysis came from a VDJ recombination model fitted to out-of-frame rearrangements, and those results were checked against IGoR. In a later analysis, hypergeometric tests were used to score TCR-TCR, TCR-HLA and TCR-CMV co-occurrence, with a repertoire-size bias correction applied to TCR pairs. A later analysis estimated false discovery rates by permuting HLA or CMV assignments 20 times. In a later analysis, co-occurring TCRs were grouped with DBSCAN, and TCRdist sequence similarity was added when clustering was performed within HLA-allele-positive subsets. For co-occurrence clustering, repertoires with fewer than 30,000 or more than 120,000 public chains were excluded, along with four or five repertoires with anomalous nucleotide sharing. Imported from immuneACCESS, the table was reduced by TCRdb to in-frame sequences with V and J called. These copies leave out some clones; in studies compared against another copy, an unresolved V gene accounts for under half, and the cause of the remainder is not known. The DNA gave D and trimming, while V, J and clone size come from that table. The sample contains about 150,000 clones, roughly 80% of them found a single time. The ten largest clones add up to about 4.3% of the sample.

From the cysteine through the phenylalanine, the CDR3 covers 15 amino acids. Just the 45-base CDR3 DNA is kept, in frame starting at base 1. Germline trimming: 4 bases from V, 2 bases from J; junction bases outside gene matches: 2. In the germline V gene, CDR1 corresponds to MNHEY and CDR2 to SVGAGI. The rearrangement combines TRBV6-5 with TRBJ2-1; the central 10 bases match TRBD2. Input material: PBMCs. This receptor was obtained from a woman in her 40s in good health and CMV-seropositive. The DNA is TGTGCCAGCAGTTCCCTAGCGGGAGCCTACAATGAGCAGTTCTTC. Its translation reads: CASSSLAGAYNEQFF.